Below, 5 T cell receptor beta chains from the same sample are listed, as sequenced in a study of shared clonotypes between healthy human individuals. TCRdb's copy holds only in-frame clones and misses some; the assay was immunoSEQ multiplex PCR. The sample includes more than 2 million clones, 90% to 95% seen only once; the top ten take 0.13%. Source material: naive CD4+ T cells sorted from blood. Subset indicated: CD45RA+ positively selected. The receptors come from a man between 18 and 29 years old in good health.

On this clone: Additional DNA sequences in this sample encode the identical CDR3. The chain uses TRBV5-4 and TRBJ1-4, with D possibly TRBD1 on 6 matching bases. V was trimmed by 4 bases and J by 2 bases, leaving 12 bases between them. This CDR3 contains 15 residues. Germline assignment: CDR1 SGHNT and CDR2 YYREEE (reference sequence). The CDR3: CASSLRTATNEKLFF. The CDR3, as DNA: TGTGCCAGCAGCCTACGGACAGCTACTAATGAAAAACTGTTTTTT.

Notes on this clone: The same CDR3 arises from other DNA sequences in this sample as well. The rearrangement uses TRBV5-1 and TRBJ2-1; D gene ambiguous. Germline loops: CDR1 SGHRS, CDR2 YFSETQ. CDR3 size: 14 residues. Trimming took 0 bases from V and 5 from J, leaving 9 bases between them. CDR3 loop: CASSLVGGNNEQFF. CDR3 nucleotide sequence: TGCGCCAGCAGCTTGGTTGGCGGCAACAATGAGCAGTTCTTC.

This chain joins TRBV9 and TRBJ1-3, with unresolved D. This CDR3 is built from 15 residues. V lost 2 bases and J lost 4, with 13 bases in between. From germline, CDR1 is SGDLS and CDR2 YYNGEE. CDR3 nucleotides: TGTGCCAGCAGCGTCAGTAGTGCGGTGGGAAACACCATATATTTT. Translated: CASSVSSAVGNTIYF.

This chain uses TRBV5-1 with TRBJ2-7; D uncertain. Trimming left V 0 bases short and J 5 bases short, with 12 bases between. The CDR3 has 14 residues. In germline, CDR1 is SGHRS, CDR2 YFSETQ. This chain's CDR3 is CASSLEGSVDEQYF. Here the CDR3 DNA reads TGCGCCAGCAGCTTGGAAGGGTCGGTAGACGAGCAGTACTTC.

This clone has more than one count but fewer than ten. This rearrangement joins TRBV25-1 to TRBJ1-1; D not certain. V lost 6 bases and J lost 1, with 3 bases in between. This CDR3 has 11 amino acids. The germline gives CDR1 MGHDK, CDR2 SYGVNS. CDR3 sequence: CASRENTEAFF. The CDR3, as DNA: TGTGCCAGCAGGGAGAACACTGAAGCTTTCTTT. Full variable domain (remainder filled in from reference TRBV25-1 and TRBJ1-1): EADIYQTPRYLVIGTGKKITLECSQTMGHDKMYWYQQDPGMELHLIHYSYGVNSTEKGDLSSESTVSRIRTEHFPLTLESARPSHTSQYLCASRENTEAFFGQGTRLTVV.